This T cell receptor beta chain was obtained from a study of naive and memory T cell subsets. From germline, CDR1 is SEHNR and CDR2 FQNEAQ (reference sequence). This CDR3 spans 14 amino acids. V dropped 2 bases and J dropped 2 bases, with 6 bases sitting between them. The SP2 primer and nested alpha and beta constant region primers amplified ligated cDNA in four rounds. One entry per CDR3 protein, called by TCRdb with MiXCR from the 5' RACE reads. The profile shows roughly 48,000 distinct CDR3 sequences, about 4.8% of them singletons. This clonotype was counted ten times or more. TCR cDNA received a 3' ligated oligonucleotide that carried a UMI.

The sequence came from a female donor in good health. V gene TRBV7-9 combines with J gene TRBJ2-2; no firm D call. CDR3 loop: CASSLSGNTGELFF. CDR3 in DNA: TGTGCCAGCAGCTTATCAGGAAACACCGGGGAGCTGTTTTTT. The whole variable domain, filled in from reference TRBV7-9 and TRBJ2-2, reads DTGVSQNPRHKITKRGQNVTFRCDPISEHNRLYWYRQTLGQGPEFLTYFQNEAQLEKSRLLSDRFSAERPKGSFSTLEIQRTEQGDSAMYLCASSLSGNTGELFFGEGSRLTVL.